This T cell receptor beta chain is from a study of cytomegalovirus exposure and HLA in healthy donors. Findings and caveats of the study: Within a later analysis, the majority of CMV-associated TCR beta chains appeared HLA-restricted.

V lost 3 bases to trimming and J lost 7 bases; unmatched junction nucleotides: 14. CDR1 GTSNPN and CDR2 SVGIG come from the germline V gene (reference sequence). This CDR3 spans 17 amino acids. As concerns this clone: Its matching antigen is unknown.

PCR amplification relied on 60 Vbeta primers (plus 13 Jbeta primers). This table comes from immunoSEQ multiplex PCR, and its TCRdb copy is limited to in-frame clones, with some not included. The sample table includes about 31,000 clones. Source material: PBMCs. The V call is TRBV30, the J call TRBJ2-6; TRBD1 matches 8 bases. The receptor's source is a female donor in good health and CMV-seronegative. This chain's CDR3 is CAWRLNRGFVGANVLTF. For the CDR3, the DNA is TGTGCCTGGAGGCTGAACAGGGGGTTTGTGGGAGCCAACGTCCTGACTTTC.